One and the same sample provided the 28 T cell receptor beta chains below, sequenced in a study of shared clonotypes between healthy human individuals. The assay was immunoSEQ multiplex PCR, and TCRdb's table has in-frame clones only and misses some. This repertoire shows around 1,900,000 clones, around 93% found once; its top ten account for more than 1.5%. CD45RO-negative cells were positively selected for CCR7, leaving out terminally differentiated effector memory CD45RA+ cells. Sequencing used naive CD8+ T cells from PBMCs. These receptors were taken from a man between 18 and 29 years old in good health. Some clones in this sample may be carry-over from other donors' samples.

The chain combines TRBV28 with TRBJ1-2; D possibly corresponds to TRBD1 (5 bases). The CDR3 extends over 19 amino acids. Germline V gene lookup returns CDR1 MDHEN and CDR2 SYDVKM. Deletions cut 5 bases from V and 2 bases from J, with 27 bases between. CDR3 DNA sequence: TGTGCCAGCAGTCAGCCACAAACCCGGGACGCCAAAGGGAACTATGGCTACACCTTC. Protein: CASSQPQTRDAKGNYGYTF.

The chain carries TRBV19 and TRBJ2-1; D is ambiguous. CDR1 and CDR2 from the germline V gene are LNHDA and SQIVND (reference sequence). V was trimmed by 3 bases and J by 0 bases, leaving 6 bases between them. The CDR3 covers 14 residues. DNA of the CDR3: TGTGCCAGTAGTATGTCAGCCTCCTACAATGAGCAGTTCTTC. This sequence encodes CASSMSASYNEQFF.

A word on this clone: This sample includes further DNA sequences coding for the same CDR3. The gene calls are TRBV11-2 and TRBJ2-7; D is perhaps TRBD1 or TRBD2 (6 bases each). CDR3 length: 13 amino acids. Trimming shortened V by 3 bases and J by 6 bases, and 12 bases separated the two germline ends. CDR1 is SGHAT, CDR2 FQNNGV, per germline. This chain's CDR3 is CASSLGGVVEQYF. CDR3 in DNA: TGTGCCAGCAGCTTGGGGGGCGTAGTCGAGCAGTACTTC.

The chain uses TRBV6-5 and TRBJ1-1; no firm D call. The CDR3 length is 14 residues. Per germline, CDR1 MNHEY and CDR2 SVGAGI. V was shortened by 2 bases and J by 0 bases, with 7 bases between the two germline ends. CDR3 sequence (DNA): TGTGCCAGCAGTTACCAGAGTGTGAACACTGAAGCTTTCTTT. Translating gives CASSYQSVNTEAFF.

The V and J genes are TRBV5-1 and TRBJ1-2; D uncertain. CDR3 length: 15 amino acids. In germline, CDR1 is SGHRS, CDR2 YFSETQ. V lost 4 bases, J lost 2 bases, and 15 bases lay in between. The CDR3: CASSPTWQPNYGYTF. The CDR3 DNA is TGCGCCAGCAGCCCCACTTGGCAGCCGAACTATGGCTACACCTTC.

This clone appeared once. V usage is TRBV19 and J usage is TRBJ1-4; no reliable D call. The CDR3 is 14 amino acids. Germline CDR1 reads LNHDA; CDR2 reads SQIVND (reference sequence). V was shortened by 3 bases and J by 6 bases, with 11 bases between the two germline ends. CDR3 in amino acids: CASSMAGFDEKLFF. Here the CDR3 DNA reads TGTGCCAGTAGTATGGCGGGGTTTGATGAAAAACTGTTTTTT.

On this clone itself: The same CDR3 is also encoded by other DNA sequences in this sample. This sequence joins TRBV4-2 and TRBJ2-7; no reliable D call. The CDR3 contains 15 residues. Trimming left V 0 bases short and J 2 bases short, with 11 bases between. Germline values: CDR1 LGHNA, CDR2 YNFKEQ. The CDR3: CASSQEVGGPYEQYF. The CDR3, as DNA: TGTGCCAGCAGCCAAGAGGTGGGCGGACCCTACGAGCAGTACTTC.

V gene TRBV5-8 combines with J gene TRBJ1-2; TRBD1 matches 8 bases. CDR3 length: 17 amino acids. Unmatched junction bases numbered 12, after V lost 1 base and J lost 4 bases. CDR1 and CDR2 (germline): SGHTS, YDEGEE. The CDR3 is CASSLTFRRDRTYGYTF. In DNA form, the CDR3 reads TGTGCCAGCAGCTTGACTTTCCGCCGGGACAGGACCTATGGCTACACCTTC. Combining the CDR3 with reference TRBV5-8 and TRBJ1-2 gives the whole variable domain EAGVTQSPTHLIKTRGQQATLRCSPISGHTSVYWYQQALGLGLQFLLWYDEGEERNRGNFPPRFSGRQFPNYSSELNVNALELEDSALYLCASSLTFRRDRTYGYTFGSGTRLTVV.

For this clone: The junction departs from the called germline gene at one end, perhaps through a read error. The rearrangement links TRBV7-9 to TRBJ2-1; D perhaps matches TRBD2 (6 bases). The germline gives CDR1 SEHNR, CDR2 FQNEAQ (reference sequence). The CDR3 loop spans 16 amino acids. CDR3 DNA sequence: TGTGCCAGCAGCTTAGCGCTTGGGGGACTCTACGATGAGCAGTTCTTC. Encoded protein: CASSLALGGLYDEQFF.

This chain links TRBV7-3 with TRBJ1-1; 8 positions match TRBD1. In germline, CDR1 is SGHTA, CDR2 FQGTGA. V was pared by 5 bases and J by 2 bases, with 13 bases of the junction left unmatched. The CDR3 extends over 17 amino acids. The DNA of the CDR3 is TGTGCCAGCAGCCCGATATCCCTGACAGGGGTAAACACTGAAGCTTTCTTT. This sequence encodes CASSPISLTGVNTEAFF. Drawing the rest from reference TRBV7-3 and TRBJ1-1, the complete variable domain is GAGVSQTPSNKVTEKGKYVELRCDPISGHTALYWYRQSLGQGPEFLIYFQGTGAADDSGLPNDRFFAVRPEGSVSTLKIQRTERGDSAVYLCASSPISLTGVNTEAFFGQGTRLTVV.

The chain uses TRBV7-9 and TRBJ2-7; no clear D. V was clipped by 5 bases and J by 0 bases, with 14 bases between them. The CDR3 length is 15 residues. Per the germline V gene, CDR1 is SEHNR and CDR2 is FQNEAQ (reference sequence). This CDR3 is CASSPPYTSSYEQYF. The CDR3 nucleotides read TGTGCCAGCAGCCCTCCTTATACAAGCTCCTACGAGCAGTACTTC.

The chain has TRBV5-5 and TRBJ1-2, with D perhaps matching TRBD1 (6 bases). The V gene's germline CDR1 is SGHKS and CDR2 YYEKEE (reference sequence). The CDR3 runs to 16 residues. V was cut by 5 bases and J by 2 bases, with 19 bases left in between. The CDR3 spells CASSLTMTGRNYGYTF. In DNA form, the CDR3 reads TGTGCCAGCAGTCTGACGATGACAGGTCGGAACTATGGCTACACCTTC.

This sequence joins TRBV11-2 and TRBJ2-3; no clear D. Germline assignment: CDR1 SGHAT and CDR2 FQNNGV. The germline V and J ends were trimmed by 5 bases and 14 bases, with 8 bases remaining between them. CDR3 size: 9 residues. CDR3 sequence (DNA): TGTGCCAGCAGCCCTCCTGCGTATTTT. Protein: CASSPPAYF.

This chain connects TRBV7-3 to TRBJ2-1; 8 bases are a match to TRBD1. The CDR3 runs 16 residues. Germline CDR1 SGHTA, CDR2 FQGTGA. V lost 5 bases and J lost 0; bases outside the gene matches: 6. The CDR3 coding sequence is TGTGCCAGCAGCGAGCAGGGGGCTACCTCCTACAATGAGCAGTTCTTC. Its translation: CASSEQGATSYNEQFF.

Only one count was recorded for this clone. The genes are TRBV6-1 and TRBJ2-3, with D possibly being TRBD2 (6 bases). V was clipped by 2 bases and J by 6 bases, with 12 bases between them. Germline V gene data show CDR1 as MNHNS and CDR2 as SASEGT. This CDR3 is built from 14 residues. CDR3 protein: CASSERQEGDTQYF. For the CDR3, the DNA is TGTGCCAGCAGTGAAAGGCAGGAGGGCGATACGCAGTATTTT.

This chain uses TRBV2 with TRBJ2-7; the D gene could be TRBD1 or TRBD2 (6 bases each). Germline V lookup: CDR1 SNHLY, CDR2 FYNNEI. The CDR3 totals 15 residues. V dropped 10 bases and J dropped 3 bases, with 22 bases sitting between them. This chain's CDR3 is CATSQLAGGDYEQYF. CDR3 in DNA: TGTGCCACCTCTCAACTGGCCGGGGGCGACTACGAGCAGTACTTC.

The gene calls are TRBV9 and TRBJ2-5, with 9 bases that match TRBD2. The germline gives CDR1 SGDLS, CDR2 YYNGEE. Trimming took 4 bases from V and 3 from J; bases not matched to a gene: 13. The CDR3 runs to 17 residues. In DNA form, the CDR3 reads TGTGCCAGCAGCCCCCCCATGGGGCGGGAGGGTGAAGAGACCCAGTACTTC. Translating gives CASSPPMGREGEETQYF. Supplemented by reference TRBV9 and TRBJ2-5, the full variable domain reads DSGVTQTPKHLITATGQRVTLRCSPRSGDLSVYWYQQSLDQGLQFLIQYYNGEERAKGNILERFSAQQFPDLHSELNLSSLELGDSALYFCASSPPMGREGEETQYFGPGTRLLVL.

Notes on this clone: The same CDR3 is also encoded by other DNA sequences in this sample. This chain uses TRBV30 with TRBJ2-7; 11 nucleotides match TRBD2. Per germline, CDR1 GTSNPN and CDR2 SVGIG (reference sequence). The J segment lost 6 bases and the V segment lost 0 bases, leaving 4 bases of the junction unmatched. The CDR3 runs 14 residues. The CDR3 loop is CAWSVLAGASEQYF. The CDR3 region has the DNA TGTGCCTGGAGTGTACTAGCGGGAGCTAGCGAGCAGTACTTC.

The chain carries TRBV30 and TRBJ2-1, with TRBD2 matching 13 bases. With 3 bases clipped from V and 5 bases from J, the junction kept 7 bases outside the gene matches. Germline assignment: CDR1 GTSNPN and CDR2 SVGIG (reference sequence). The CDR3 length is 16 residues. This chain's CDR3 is CAWREGLAGPHNEQFF. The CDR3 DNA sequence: TGTGCCTGGAGAGAGGGACTAGCGGGACCCCACAATGAGCAGTTCTTC. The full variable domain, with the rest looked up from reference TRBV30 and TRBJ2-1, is SQTIHQWPATLVQPVGSPLSLECTVEGTSNPNLYWYRQAAGRGLQLLFYSVGIGQISSEVPQNLSASRPQDRQFILSSKKLLLSDSGFYLCAWREGLAGPHNEQFFGPGTRLTVL.

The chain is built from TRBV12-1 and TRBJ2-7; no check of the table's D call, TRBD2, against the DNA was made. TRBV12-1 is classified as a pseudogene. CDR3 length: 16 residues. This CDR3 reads CASSRPGGQCTNEQYF. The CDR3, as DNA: TGTGCCAGCAGCCGTCCCGGGGGGCAGTGCACCAACGAGCAGTACTTC.

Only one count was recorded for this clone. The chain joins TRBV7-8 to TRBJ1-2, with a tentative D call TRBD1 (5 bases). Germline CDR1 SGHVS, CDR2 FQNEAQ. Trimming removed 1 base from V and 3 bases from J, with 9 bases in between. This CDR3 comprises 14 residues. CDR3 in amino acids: CASSLGAGDYGYTF. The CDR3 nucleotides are TGTGCCAGCAGCTTAGGCGCGGGGGACTATGGCTACACCTTC.

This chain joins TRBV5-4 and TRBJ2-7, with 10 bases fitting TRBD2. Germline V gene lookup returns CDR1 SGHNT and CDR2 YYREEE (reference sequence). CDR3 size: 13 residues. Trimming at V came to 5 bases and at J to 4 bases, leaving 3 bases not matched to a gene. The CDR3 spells CASSWTSGYEQYF. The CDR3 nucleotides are TGTGCCAGCAGTTGGACTAGCGGTTACGAGCAGTACTTC.

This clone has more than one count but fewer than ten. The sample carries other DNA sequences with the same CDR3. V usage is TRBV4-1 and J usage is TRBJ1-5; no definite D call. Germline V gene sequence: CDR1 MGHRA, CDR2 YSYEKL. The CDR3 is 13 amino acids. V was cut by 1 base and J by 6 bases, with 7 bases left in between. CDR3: CASSQVSGQPQHF. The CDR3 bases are TGCGCCAGCAGCCAAGTCTCGGGTCAGCCCCAGCATTTT.

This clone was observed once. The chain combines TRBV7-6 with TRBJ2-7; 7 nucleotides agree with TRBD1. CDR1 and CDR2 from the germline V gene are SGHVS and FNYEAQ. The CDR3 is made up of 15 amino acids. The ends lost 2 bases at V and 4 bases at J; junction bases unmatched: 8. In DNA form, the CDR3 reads TGTGCCAGCAGCTTAATGGCAGGGGGAACTTACGAGCAGTACTTC. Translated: CASSLMAGGTYEQYF.

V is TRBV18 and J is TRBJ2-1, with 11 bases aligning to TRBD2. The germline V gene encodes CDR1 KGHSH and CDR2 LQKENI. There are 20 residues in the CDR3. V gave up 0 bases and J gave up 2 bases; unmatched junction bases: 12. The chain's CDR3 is CASSPPSKASGRPTYNEQFF. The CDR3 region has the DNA TGTGCCAGCTCACCACCCTCGAAGGCTAGCGGGAGGCCCACCTACAATGAGCAGTTCTTC.

In DNA, the CDR3 is TGTGCCAGCAGCCAAGATCTAAGCAGGGAAGGGGTGGATACGCAGTATTTT. Translation gives CASSQDLSREGVDTQYF. The rearrangement joins TRBV14 to TRBJ2-3; TRBD1 might be the D (5 bases). V was clipped by 0 bases and J by 6 bases, with 19 bases between them. Germline V lookup: CDR1 SGHDN, CDR2 FVKESK. The CDR3 totals 17 residues.

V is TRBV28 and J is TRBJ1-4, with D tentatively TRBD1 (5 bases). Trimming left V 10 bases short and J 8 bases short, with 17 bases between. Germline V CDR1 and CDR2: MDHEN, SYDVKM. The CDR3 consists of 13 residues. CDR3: CATRGESNEKLFF. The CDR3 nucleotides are TGTGCCACCCGGGGGGAGTCCAACGAAAAACTGTTTTTT.

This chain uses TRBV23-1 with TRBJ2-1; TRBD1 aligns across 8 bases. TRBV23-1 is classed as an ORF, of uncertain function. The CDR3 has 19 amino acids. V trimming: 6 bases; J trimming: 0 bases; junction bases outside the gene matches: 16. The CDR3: CASSNNRYYTGGSYNEQFF. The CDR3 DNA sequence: TGCGCCAGCAGCAATAACAGATACTATACAGGGGGCTCCTACAATGAGCAGTTCTTC.